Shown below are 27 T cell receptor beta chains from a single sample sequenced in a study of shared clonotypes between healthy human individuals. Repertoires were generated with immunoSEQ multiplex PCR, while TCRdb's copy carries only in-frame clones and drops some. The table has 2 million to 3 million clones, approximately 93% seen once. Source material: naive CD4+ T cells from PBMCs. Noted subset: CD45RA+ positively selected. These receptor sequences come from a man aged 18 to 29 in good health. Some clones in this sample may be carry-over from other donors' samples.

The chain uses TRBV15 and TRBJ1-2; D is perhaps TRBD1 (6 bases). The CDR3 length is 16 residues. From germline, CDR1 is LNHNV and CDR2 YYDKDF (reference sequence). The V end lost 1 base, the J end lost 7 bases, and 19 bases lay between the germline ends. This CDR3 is CATSRGPDSRTFGYTF. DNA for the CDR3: TGTGCCACCAGCAGAGGTCCGGACAGCCGAACCTTTGGCTACACCTTC.

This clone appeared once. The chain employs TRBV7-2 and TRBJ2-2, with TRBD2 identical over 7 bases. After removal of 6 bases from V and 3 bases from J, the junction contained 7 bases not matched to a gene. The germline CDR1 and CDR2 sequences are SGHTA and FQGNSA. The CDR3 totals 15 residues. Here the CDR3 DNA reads TGTGCCAGCAGTCATGGGGGAGGGGACACCGGGGAGCTGTTTTTT. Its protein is CASSHGGGDTGELFF.

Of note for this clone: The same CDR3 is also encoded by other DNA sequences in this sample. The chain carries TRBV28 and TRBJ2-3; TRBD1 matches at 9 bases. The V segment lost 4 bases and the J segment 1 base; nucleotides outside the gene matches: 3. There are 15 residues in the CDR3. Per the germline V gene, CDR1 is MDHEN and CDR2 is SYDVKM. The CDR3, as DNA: TGTGCCAGCAGTTCTACAGGGGGCGGCACAGATACGCAGTATTTT. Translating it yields CASSSTGGGTDTQYF. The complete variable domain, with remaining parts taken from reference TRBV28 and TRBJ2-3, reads DVKVTQSSRYLVKRTGEKVFLECVQDMDHENMFWYRQDPGLGLRLIYFSYDVKMKEKGDIPEGYSVSREKKERFSLILESASTNQTSMYLCASSSTGGGTDTQYFGPGTRLTVL.

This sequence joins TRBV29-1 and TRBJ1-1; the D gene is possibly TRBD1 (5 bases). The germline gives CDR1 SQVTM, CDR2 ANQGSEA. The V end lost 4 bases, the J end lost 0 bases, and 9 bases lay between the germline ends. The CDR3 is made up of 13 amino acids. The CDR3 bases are TGCAGCGTTGGCAGACAGTTGAACACTGAAGCTTTCTTT. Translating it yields CSVGRQLNTEAFF.

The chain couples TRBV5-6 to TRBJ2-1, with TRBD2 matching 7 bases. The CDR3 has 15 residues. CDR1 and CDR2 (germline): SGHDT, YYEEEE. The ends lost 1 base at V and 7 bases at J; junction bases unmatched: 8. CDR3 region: CASSLSGGVGNEQFF. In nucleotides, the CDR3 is TGTGCCAGCAGCTTGTCGGGAGGTGTGGGGAATGAGCAGTTCTTC.

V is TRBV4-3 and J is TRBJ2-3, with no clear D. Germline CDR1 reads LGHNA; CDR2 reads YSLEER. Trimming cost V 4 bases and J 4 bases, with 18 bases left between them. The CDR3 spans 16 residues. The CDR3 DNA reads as TGCGCCAGCAGCCTACAAGCCCCCCCATTGGCAGATACGCAGTATTTT. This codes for CASSLQAPPLADTQYF.

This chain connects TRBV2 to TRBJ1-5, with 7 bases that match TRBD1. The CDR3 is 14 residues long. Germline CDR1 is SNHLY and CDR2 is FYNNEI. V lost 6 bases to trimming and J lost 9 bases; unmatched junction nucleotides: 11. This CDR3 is CASRTGAIQTPQHF. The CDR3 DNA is TGTGCCAGCAGAACAGGGGCCATCCAGACGCCCCAGCATTTT.

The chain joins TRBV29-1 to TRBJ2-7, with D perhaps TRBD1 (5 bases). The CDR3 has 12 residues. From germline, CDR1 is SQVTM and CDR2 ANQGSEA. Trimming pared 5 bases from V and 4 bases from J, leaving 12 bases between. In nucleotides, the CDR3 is TGCAGCGTTAAGCCCGACAGTTACGAGCAGTACTTC. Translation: CSVKPDSYEQYF.

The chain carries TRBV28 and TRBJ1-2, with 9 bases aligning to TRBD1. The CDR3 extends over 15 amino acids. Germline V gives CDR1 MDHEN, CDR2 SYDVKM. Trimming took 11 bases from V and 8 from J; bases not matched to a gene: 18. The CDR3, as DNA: TGTGCCGTAGACGGTACCGGACAGGGGACTTACGGCTACACCTTC. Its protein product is CAVDGTGQGTYGYTF.

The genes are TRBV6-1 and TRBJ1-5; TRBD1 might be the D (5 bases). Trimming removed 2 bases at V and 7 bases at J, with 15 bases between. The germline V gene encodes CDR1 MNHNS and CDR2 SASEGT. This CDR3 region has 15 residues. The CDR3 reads CASSEPGGTSQPQHF. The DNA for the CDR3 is TGTGCCAGCAGTGAACCCGGGGGTACGAGCCAGCCCCAGCATTTT.

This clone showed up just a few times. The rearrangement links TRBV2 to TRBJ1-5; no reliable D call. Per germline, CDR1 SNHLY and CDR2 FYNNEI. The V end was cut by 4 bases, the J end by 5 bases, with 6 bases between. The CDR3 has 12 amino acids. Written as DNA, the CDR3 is TGTGCCAGCAGTGTAGGGTATCAGCCCCAGCATTTT. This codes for CASSVGYQPQHF.

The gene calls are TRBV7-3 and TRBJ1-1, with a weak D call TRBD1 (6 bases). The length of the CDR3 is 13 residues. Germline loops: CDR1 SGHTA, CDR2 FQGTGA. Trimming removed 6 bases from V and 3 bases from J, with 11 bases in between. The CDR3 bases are TGTGCCAGCAGTCGAGACAGGCACACTGAAGCTTTCTTT. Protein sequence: CASSRDRHTEAFF.

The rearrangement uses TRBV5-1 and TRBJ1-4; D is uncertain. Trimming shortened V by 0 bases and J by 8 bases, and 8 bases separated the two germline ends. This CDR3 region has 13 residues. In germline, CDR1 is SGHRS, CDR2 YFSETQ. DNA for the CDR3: TGCGCCAGCAGCTTGGTGGGTAGAGAAAAACTGTTTTTT. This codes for CASSLVGREKLFF.

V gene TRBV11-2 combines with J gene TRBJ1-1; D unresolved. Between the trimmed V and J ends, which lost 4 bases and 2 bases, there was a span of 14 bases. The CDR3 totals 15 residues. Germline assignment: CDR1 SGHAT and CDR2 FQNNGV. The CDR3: CASSSILDGNTEAFF. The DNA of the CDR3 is TGTGCCAGCAGCTCCATTCTCGACGGTAACACTGAAGCTTTCTTT. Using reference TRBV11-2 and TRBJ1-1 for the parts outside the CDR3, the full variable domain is EAGVAQSPRYKIIEKRQSVAFWCNPISGHATLYWYQQILGQGPKLLIQFQNNGVVDDSQLPKDRFSAERLKGVDSTLKIQPAKLEDSAVYLCASSSILDGNTEAFFGQGTRLTVV.

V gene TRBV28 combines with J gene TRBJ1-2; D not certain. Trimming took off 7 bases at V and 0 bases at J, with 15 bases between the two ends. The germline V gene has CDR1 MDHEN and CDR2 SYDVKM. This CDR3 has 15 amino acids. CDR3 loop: CASMSLPVTNYGYTF. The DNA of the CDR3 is TGTGCCAGCATGAGTCTACCCGTAACTAACTATGGCTACACCTTC.

The CDR3 is CASSSPSGRNYEQYF. In DNA, the CDR3 is TGTGCCAGCAGTTCCCCTAGCGGGAGAAACTACGAGCAGTACTTC. The V call is TRBV28, the J call TRBJ2-7, with 10 bases fitting TRBD2. The CDR3 is 15 amino acids. From germline, CDR1 is MDHEN and CDR2 SYDVKM. J was trimmed by 3 bases and V by 4 bases; bases with no gene match: 6.

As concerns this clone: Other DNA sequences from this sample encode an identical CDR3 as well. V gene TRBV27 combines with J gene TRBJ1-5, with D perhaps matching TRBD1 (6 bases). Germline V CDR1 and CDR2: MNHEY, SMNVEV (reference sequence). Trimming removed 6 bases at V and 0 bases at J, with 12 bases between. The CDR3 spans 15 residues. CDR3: CASSLNRDSNQPQHF. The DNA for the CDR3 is TGTGCCAGCAGCCTTAACAGGGATAGCAATCAGCCCCAGCATTTT.

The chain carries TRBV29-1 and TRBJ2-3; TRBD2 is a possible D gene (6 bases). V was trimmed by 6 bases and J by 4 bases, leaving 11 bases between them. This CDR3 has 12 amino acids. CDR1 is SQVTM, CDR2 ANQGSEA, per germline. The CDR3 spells CSVNSGADTQYF. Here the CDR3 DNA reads TGCAGCGTAAATAGCGGCGCAGATACGCAGTATTTT.

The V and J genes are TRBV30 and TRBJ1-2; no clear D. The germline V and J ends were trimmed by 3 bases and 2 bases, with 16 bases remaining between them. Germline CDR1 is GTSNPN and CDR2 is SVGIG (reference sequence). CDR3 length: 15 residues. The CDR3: CAWRQTPGGNYGYTF. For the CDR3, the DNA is TGTGCCTGGAGACAAACCCCGGGAGGGAACTATGGCTACACCTTC.

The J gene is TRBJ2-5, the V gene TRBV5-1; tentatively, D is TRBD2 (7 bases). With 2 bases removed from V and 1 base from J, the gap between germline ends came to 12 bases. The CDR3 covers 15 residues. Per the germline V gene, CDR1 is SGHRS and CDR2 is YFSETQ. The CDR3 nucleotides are TGCGCCAGCAGCTTAGGGGGGGACTCCCAAGAGACCCAGTACTTC. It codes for CASSLGGDSQETQYF.

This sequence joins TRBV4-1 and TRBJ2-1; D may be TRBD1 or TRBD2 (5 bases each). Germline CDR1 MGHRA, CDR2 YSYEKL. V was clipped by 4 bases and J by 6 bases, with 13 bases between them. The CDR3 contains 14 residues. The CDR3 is CASSLRTGTNEQFF. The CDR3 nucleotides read TGCGCCAGCAGCCTAAGGACTGGGACCAATGAGCAGTTCTTC.

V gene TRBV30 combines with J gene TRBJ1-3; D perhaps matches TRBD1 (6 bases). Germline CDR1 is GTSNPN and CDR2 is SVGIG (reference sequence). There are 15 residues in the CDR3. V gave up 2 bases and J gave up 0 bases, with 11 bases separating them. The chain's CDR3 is CAWSQDRPSGNTIYF. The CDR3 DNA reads TGTGCCTGGAGTCAAGACAGGCCCTCTGGAAACACCATATATTTT.

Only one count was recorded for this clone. The CDR3 sequence is CAVGRAGTGEWGEKLFF. CDR3 nucleotide sequence: TGTGCCGTAGGGCGGGCCGGGACAGGGGAGTGGGGAGAAAAACTGTTTTTT. The chain carries TRBV27 and TRBJ1-4, with 10 bases lining up with TRBD1. Germline V lookup: CDR1 MNHEY, CDR2 SMNVEV (reference sequence). The CDR3 spans 17 residues. V was pared by 11 bases and J by 8 bases, with 20 bases of the junction left unmatched.

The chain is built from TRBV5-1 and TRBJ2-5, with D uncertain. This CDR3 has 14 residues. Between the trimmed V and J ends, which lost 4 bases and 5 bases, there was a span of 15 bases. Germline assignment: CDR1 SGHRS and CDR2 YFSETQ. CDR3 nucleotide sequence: TGCGCCAGCAGCATTGGACCGCTAGGGGAGACCCAGTACTTC. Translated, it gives CASSIGPLGETQYF. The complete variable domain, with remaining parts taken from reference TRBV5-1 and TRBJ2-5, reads KAGVTQTPRYLIKTRGQQVTLSCSPISGHRSVSWYQQTPGQGLQFLFEYFSETQRNKGNFPGRFSGRQFSNSRSEMNVSTLELGDSALYLCASSIGPLGETQYFGPGTRLLVL.

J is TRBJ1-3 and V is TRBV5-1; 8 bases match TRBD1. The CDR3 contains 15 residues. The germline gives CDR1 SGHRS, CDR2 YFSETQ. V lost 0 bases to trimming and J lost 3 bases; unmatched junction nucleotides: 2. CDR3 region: CASSLATGGGNTIYF. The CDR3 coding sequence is TGCGCCAGCAGCTTGGCCACAGGGGGTGGAAACACCATATATTTT.

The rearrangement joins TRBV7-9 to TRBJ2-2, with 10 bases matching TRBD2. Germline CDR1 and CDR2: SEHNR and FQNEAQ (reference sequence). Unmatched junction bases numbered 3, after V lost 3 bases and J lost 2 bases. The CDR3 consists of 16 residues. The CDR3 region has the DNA TGTGCCAGCAGCTTTATAGCGGGAGGAAACACCGGGGAGCTGTTTTTT. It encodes CASSFIAGGNTGELFF.

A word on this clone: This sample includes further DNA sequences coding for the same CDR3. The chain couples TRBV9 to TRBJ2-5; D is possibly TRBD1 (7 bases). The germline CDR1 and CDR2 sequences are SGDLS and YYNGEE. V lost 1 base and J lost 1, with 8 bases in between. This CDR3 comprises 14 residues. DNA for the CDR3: TGTGCCAGCAGCGTACAGGGGGGCCAAGAGACCCAGTACTTC. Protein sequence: CASSVQGGQETQYF.